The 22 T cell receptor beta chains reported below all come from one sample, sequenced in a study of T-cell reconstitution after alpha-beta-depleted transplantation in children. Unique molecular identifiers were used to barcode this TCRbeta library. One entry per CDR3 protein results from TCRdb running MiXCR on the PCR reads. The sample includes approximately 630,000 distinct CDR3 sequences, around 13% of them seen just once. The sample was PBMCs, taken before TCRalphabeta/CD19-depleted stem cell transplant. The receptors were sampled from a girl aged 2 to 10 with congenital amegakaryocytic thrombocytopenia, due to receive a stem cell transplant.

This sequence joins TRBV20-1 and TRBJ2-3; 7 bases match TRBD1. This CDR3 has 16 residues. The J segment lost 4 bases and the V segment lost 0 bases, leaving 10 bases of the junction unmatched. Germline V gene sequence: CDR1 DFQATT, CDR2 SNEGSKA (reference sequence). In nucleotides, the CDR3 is TGCAGTGCTAGAGAACCGACAGGGTCTGAAGCAGATACGCAGTATTTT. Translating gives CSAREPTGSEADTQYF.

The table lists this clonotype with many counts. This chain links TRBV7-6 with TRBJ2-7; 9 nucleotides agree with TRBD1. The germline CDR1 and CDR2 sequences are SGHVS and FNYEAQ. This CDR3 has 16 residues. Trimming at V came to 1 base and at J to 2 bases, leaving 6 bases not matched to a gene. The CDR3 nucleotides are TGTGCCAGCAGCTTAGTCGAAGGACAGGGGACCTACGAGCAGTACTTC. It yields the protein CASSLVEGQGTYEQYF.

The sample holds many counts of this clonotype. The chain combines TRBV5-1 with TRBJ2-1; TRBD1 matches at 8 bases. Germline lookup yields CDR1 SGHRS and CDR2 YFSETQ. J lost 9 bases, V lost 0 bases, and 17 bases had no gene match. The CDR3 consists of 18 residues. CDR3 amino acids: CASSLERTGILRIIEQFF. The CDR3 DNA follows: TGCGCCAGCAGCTTGGAAAGGACAGGGATCCTAAGGATAATTGAGCAGTTCTTC.

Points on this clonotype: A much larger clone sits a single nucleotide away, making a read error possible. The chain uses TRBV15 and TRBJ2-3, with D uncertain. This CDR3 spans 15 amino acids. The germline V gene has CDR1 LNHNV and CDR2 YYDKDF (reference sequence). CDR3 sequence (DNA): TGTCCCACCAGCAGAGATAGGGCGTCCAGAGATACGCAGTATTTT. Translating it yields CPTSRDRASRDTQYF.

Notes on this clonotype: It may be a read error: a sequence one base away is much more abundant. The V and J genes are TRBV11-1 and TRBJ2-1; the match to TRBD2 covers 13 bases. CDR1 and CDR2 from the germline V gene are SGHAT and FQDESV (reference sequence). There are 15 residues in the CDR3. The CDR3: CASSTSGRAYNEHFF. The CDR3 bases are TGTGCCAGCAGTACTAGCGGGAGGGCCTACAATGAGCATTTCTTC. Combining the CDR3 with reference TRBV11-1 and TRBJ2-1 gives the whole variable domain EAEVAQSPRYKITEKSQAVAFWCDPISGHATLYWYRQILGQGPELLVQFQDESVVDDSQLPKDRFSAERLKGVDSTLKIQPAELGDSAMYLCASSTSGRAYNEHFFGPGTRLTVL.

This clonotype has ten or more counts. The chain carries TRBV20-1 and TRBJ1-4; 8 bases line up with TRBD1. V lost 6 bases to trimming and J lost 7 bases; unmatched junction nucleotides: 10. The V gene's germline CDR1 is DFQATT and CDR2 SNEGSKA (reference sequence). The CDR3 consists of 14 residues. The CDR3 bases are TGCAGTGCAAAGACAGGGGTTGGGTTTGAAAAACTGTTTTTT. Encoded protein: CSAKTGVGFEKLFF.

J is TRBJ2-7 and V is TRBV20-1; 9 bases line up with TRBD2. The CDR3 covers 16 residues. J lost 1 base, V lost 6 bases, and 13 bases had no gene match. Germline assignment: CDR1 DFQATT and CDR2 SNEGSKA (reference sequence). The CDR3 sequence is CSARVVAGEWSYEQYF. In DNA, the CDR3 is TGCAGTGCCAGGGTCGTAGCGGGAGAGTGGTCCTACGAGCAGTACTTC.

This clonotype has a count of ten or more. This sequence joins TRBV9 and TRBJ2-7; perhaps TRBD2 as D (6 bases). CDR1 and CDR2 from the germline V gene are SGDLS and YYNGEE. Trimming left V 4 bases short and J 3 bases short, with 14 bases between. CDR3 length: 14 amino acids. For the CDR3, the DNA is TGTGCCAGCAGCACTACGGGACTGGGCTACGAGCAGTACTTC. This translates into CASSTTGLGYEQYF.

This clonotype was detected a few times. CDR3 bases: TGTGCCAGCAGCCAGGTTCGGGATGAGAATGAGCAGTTCTTC. It specifies CASSQVRDENEQFF. The chain has TRBV3-1 and TRBJ2-1, with D maybe TRBD2 (5 bases). The CDR3 sequence is 14 residues long. Germline V gene sequence: CDR1 LGHDT, CDR2 YNNKEL (reference sequence). Trimming pared 3 bases from V and 7 bases from J, leaving 13 bases between.

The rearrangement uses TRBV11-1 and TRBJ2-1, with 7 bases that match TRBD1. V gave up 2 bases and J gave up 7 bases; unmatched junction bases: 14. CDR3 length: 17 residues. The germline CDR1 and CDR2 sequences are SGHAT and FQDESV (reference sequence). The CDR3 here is CASSLMGITGVGNEQFF. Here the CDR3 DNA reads TGTGCCAGCAGCTTAATGGGAATTACAGGGGTTGGGAATGAGCAGTTCTTC.

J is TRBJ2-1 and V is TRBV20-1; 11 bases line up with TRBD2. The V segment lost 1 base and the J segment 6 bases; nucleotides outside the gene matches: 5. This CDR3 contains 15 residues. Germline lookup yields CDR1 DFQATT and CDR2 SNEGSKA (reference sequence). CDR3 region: CSARVAGGPPNEQFF. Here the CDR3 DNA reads TGCAGTGCTAGAGTAGCGGGAGGGCCCCCCAATGAGCAGTTCTTC.

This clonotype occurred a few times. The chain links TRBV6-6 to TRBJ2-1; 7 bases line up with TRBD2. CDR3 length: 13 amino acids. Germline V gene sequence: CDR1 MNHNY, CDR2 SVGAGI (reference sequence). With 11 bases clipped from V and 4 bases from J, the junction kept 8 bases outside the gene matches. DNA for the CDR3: TGTGCCGCGGCCCTAGCGGATTACAATGAGCAGTTCTTC. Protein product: CAAALADYNEQFF.

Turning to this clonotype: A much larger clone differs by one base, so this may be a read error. CDR3 sequence: CSVDLPGEQFF. CDR3 in DNA: TGCAGCGTTGATTTACCCGGTGAGCAGTTCTTC. The chain uses TRBV29-1 and TRBJ2-1; D gene ambiguous. Trimming removed 3 bases at V and 9 bases at J, with 9 bases between. Germline V CDR1 and CDR2: SQVTM, ANQGSEA. The length of the CDR3 is 11 residues.

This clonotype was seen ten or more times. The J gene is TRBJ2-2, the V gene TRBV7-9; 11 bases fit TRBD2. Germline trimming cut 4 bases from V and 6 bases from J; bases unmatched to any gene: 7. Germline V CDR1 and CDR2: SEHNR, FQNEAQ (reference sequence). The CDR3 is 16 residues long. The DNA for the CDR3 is TGTGCCAGCAGCTCGATCACTAGCGGGAGATCCGGGGAGCTGTTTTTT. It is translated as CASSSITSGRSGELFF.

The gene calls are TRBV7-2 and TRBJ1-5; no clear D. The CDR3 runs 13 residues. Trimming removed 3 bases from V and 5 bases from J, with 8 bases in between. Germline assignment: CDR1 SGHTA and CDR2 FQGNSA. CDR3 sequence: CASSFLQYQPQHF. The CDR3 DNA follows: TGTGCCAGCAGCTTCCTACAGTATCAGCCCCAGCATTTT.

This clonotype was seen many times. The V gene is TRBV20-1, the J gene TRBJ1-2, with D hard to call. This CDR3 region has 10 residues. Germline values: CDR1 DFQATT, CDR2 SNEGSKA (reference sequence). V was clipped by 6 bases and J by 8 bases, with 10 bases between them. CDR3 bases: TGCAGTGCCAGAAGGCAAGGCTACACCTTC. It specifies CSARRQGYTF.

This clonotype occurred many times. The CDR3 sequence: CASSQQLGANVLTF. The CDR3 nucleotides are TGCGCCAGCAGCCAGCAGCTTGGGGCCAACGTCCTGACTTTC. The chain employs TRBV4-1 and TRBJ2-6; no clear D gene. This CDR3 region has 14 residues. Germline V gene sequence: CDR1 MGHRA, CDR2 YSYEKL. Trimming shortened V by 3 bases and J by 3 bases, and 6 bases separated the two germline ends.

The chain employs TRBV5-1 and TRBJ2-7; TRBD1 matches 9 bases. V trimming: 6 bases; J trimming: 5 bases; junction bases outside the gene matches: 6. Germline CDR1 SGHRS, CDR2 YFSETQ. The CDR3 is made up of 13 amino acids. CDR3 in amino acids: CASKETGGNEQYF. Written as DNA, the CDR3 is TGCGCCAGCAAAGAGACAGGGGGGAACGAGCAGTACTTC.

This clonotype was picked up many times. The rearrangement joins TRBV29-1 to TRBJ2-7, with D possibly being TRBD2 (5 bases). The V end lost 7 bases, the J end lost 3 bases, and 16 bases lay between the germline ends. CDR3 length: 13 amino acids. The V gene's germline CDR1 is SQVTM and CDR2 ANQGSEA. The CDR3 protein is CSGVGKINYEQYF. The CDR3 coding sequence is TGCAGCGGAGTCGGGAAAATCAACTACGAGCAGTACTTC.

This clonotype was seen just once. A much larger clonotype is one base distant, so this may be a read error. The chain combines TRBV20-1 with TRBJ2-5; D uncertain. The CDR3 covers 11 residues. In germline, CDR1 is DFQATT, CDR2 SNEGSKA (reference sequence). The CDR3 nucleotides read TGCAGTGCTCGGCTAATGGAGACCCAGTCCTTC. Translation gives CSARLMETQSF.

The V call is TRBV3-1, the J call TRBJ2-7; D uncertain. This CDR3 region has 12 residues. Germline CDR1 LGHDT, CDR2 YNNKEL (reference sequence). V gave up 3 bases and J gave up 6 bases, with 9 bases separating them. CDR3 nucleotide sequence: TGTGCCAGCAGCCATCAACGTACCGAGCAGTACTTC. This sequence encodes CASSHQRTEQYF.

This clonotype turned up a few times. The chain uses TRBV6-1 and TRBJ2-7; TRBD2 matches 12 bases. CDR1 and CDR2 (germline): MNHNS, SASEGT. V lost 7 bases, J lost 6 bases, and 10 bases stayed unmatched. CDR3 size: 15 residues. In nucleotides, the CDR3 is TGTGCCAGCACAGACCTAGCGGGAGGGAGGGGCGAGCAGTACTTC. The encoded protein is CASTDLAGGRGEQYF.